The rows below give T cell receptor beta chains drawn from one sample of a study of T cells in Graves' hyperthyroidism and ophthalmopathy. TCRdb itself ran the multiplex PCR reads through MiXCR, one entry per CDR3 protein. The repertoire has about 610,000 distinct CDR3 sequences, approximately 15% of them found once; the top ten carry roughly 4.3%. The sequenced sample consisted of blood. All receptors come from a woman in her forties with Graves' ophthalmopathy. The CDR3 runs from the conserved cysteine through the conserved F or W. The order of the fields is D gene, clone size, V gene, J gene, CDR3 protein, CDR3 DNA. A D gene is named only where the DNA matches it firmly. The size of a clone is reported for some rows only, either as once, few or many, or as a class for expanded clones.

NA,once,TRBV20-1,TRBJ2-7,CSVPRGGYEQYF,TGCAGTGTTCCAAGGGGCGGCTACGAGCAGTACTTC
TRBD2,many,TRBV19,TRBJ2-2,CASSMGLAGEGTGELFF,TGTGCCAGTAGTATGGGACTAGCGGGAGAGGGGACCGGGGAGCTGTTTTTT
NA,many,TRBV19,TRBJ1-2,CASSHGAYTF,TGTGCCAGTAGCCACGGTGCCTACACCTTC
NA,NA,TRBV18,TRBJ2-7,CASSPRGGDSYEQYF,TGTGCCAGCTCACCAAGAGGGGGGGACTCCTACGAGCAGTACTTC
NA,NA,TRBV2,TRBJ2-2,CARRKGLTNVGELFF,TGTGCCAGGAGGAAGGGACTGACGAACGTCGGGGAGCTGTTTTTT
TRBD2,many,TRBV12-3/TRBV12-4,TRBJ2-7,CASSLGLADDEQYF,TGTGCCAGCAGTTTGGGGCTAGCGGACGACGAGCAGTACTTC
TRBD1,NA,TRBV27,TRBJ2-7,CASSLKAVLGQGLEQYF,TGTGCCAGCAGTTTAAAGGCCGTGTTGGGACAGGGGCTGGAGCAGTACTTC
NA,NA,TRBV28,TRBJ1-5,CASSSGGYSNQPQHF,TGTGCCAGCAGTTCGGGGGGTTACAGCAATCAGCCCCAGCATTTT
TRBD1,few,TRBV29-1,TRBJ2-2,CSVDPDREAGELFF,TGCAGCGTTGACCCGGACAGGGAAGCCGGGGAGCTGTTTTTT
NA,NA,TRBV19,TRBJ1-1,CASSIDPANTEAFF,TGTGCCAGTAGTATAGATCCCGCGAACACTGAAGCTTTCTTT
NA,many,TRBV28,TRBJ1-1,CASSPGGHMNTEAFF,TGTGCCAGCAGTCCCGGCGGACACATGAACACTGAAGCTTTCTTT
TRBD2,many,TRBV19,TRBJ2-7,CASSSGGSRREQYF,TGTGCCAGTAGTTCCGGGGGGAGTAGGCGCGAGCAGTACTTC
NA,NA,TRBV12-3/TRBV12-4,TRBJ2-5,CASSPERGETQYF,TGTGCCAGCAGTCCAGAACGCGGAGAGACCCAGTACTTC
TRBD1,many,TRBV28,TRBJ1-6,CASSRGGSSYNSPLHF,TGTGCCAGCAGTCGAGGGGGCAGCTCCTATAATTCACCCCTCCACTTT
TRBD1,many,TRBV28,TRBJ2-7,CASSSRGQPYEQYF,TGTGCCAGCAGTTCCCGGGGACAGCCCTACGAGCAGTACTTC
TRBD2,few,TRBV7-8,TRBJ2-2,CASSPLGLAGVGGELFF,TGTGCCAGCAGCCCACTGGGACTAGCGGGAGTGGGCGGGGAGCTGTTTTTT
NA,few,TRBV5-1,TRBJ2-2,CASRLEGHTGELFF,TGCGCCAGCAGATTGGAAGGGCACACCGGGGAGCTGTTTTTT
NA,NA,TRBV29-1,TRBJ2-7,CSAQGENYYEQYF,TGCAGCGCCCAGGGTGAGAACTACTACGAGCAGTACTTC
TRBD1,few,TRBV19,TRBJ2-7,CASSIGTGGNEQYF,TGTGCCAGTAGTATTGGGACAGGGGGTAACGAGCAGTACTTC
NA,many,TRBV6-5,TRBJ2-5,CASSYSRGRQTQYF,TGTGCCAGCAGTTACTCGAGGGGCCGTCAGACCCAGTACTTC
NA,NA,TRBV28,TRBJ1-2,CASSPAQSLGYGYTF,TGTGCCAGCAGTCCTGCGCAGTCCCTAGGCTATGGCTACACCTTC
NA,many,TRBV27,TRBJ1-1,CASSVQGVTNTEAFF,TGTGCCAGCAGTGTACAAGGGGTTACGAACACTGAAGCTTTCTTT
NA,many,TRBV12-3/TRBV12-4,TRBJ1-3,CASRPPGGGNTIYF,TGTGCCAGCAGGCCTCCGGGGGGCGGAAACACCATATATTTT
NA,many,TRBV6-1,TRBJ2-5,CASNPRGQSETQYF,TGTGCCAGCAACCCCCGAGGGCAGTCAGAGACCCAGTACTTC
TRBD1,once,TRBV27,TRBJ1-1,CASSLARGGWTEAFF,TGTGCCAGCAGTTTAGCAAGAGGGGGCTGGACTGAAGCTTTCTTT
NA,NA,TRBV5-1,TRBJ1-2,CASSLGQRLNYGYTF,TGCGCCAGCAGCTTAGGACAGCGACTTAACTATGGCTACACCTTC
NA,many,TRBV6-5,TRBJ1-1,CASSYSKVSRVPEAFF,TGTGCCAGCAGTTACTCGAAAGTCTCGCGAGTCCCTGAAGCTTTCTTT
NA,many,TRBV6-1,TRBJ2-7,CASSRTPIGSYEQYF,TGTGCCAGCAGTCGGACTCCTATAGGCTCCTACGAGCAGTACTTC
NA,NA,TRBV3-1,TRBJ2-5,CASSQDRVGFSAELQETQYF,TGTGCCAGCAGCCAAGATCGGGTCGGGTTTTCCGCCGAGCTCCAAGAGACCCAGTACTTC
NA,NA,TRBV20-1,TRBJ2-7,CSARGGLSSYEQYF,TGCAGTGCCAGGGGGGGACTGTCCTCCTACGAGCAGTACTTC
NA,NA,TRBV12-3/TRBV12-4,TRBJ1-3,CASSLFVGQHFSGNTIYF,TGTGCCAGCAGTTTATTTGTAGGACAGCATTTCTCTGGAAACACCATATATTTT
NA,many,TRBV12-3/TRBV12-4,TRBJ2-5,CASSRGGTLGETQYF,TGTGCCAGCAGCAGAGGGGGGACCTTGGGAGAGACCCAGTACTTC
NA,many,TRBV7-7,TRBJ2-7,CASSFGAAGEQYF,TGTGCTAGCAGCTTTGGGGCAGCCGGGGAGCAGTACTTC
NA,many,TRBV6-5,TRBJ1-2,CASSYSGRLSGYTF,TGTGCCAGCAGTTACTCGGGCAGGCTGAGTGGCTACACCTTC
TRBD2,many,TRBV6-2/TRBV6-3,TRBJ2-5,CASSWTSGRAGETQYF,TGTGCCAGCAGTTGGACTAGCGGGAGGGCCGGAGAGACCCAGTACTTC
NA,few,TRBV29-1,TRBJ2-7,CSVKDKSSYEQYF,TGCAGCGTAAAGGACAAATCCTCCTACGAGCAGTACTTC
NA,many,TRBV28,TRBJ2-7,CASSLRFGPAYEQYF,TGTGCCAGCAGTTTACGTTTCGGCCCGGCCTACGAGCAGTACTTC
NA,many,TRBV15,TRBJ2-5,CATSTGWDKETQYF,TGTGCCACCAGCACTGGGTGGGACAAAGAGACCCAGTACTTC
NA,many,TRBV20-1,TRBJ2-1,CSAPGILDGNEQFF,TGCAGTGCCCCGGGCATCTTGGACGGAAATGAGCAGTTCTTC
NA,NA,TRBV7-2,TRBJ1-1,CASSLAVAAFF,TGTGCCAGCAGCTTAGCCGTGGCGGCTTTCTTT
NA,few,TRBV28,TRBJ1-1,CASSLYNSGGTEAFF,TGTGCCAGCAGTTTATATAACAGCGGGGGGACTGAAGCTTTCTTT
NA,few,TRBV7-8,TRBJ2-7,CASSSLIGFQGIDYEQYF,TGTGCCAGCAGCTCCCTTATAGGGTTTCAGGGAATTGACTACGAGCAGTACTTC
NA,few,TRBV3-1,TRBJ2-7,CASSQTSREQYF,TGTGCCAGCAGCCAAACCTCGAGGGAGCAGTACTTC
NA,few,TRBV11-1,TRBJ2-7,CASSLYPNELSHEQYF,TGTGCCAGCAGCTTATACCCAAATGAGCTTTCCCACGAGCAGTACTTC
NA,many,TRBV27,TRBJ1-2,CASSLALGNYGYTF,TGTGCCAGCAGTTTAGCTCTGGGGAACTATGGCTACACCTTC
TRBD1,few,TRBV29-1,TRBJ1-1,CSGGRGGNTEAFF,TGCAGCGGAGGCAGAGGGGGCAACACTGAAGCTTTCTTT
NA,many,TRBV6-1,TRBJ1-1,CASRLRQTRMNTEAFF,TGTGCCAGCAGACTCCGACAGACCCGCATGAACACTGAAGCTTTCTTT
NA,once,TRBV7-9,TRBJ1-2,CASSPEGGVDGYTF,TGTGCCAGCAGCCCTGAGGGAGGGGTAGATGGCTACACCTTC
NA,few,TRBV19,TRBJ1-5,CASSRRDGNQPQHF,TGTGCCAGTAGTAGACGGGACGGTAATCAGCCCCAGCATTTT